This T cell receptor beta chain was captured in a study of low-dose radiotherapy and immunotherapy resistance in tumors. The overall study: Every six weeks patients received intravenous ipilimumab 1 mg/kg, and every two weeks they received intravenous nivolumab 240 mg. A daily 300 mg dose of oral aspirin was taken by patients for four cycles from cycle 1 day 1.

Per germline, CDR1 MNHEY and CDR2 SVGEGT. V lost 2 bases and J lost 13, with 24 bases in between. The CDR3 consists of 16 residues. This clonotype was detected a few times. It is likely a read error: a sequence one base away is far more abundant. Time point here: after trial treatment. Treatment indicated: LDRT plus nivolumab, ipilimumab, low-dose cyclophosphamide and aspirin (RACIN trial). In the RACIN dose-escalation trial, donors got nivolumab plus ipilimumab with aspirin, cyclophosphamide and radiotherapy. Primers used for first-strand cDNA, a TRAV- and TRBV-specific set, covered both alpha and beta chains. Both a constant-region primer and a V-primer adapter served to amplify TCRs across 15 to 25 PCR cycles. TCRdb called the reads again in MiXCR, with one record for every CDR3 protein. The repertoire holds about 97,000 distinct CDR3 sequences, with less than 25% as singletons.

The rearrangement joins TRBV6-2 or TRBV6-3 to TRBJ2-1; D possibly corresponds to TRBD1 (5 bases). This receptor was obtained from a male donor with prostate cancer. The sequencing used PBMCs, collected after low-dose radiotherapy plus immunotherapy. The CDR3 DNA reads TGTGCCAGCAGTTACCAGGGATCGGTAGCCAAAAACATTCAGTTCTTC. It is translated as CASSYQGSVAKNIQFF.